The 14 T cell receptor beta chains in this list originate from one sample, sequenced in a study of memory CD4+ T cells and cytomegalovirus serostatus. Profiling relied on immunoSEQ multiplex PCR, and the TCRdb table lists in-frame clones only, not all of them. The sample contains about 50,000 clones, roughly 78% of which appear only once. Single viable CD3+CD4+CD8-CD45RO+ cells were sorted as the memory CD4+ T cells. Sequencing used memory CD4+ T cells from blood. These receptors were obtained from an adult in good health and CMV-seronegative.

This chain connects TRBV19 to TRBJ2-3, with D uncertain. Germline CDR1 is LNHDA and CDR2 is SQIVND (reference sequence). This CDR3 has 16 amino acids. Trimming took off 5 bases at V and 3 bases at J, with 18 bases between the two ends. The CDR3 DNA reads TGTGCCAGTAGTGGCAGCCAGGAGCCTGGGACAGATACGCAGTATTTT. It translates to CASSGSQEPGTDTQYF.

CDR3 in amino acids: CASSWDRDGKLFF. In nucleotides, the CDR3 is TGTGCCAGCAGTTGGGACAGGGACGGGAAACTGTTTTTT. J is TRBJ1-4 and V is TRBV6-1; 9 nucleotides match TRBD1. J gave up 11 bases and V 5 bases, and 6 bases lay outside the gene matches. The CDR3 contains 13 residues. Germline CDR1 MNHNS, CDR2 SASEGT.

The chain carries TRBV7-2 and TRBJ2-1; 10 bases are a match to TRBD2. V lost 5 bases and J lost 6; bases outside the gene matches: 7. There are 15 residues in the CDR3. Germline values: CDR1 SGHTA, CDR2 FQGNSA. In DNA, the CDR3 is TGTGCCAGCAGCACCTCGAGCGGGAGGGTCAATGAGCAGTTCTTC. It codes for CASSTSSGRVNEQFF.

In its sample, this clone ranks as medium-sized. The genes are TRBV7-8 and TRBJ2-3; D gene ambiguous. Looked up from germline, CDR1 is SGHVS and CDR2 is FQNEAQ. The CDR3 length is 13 residues. V lost 5 bases and J lost 4, with 10 bases in between. CDR3 DNA sequence: TGTGCCAGCAGCCCCCCGAGGTCAGATACGCAGTATTTT. This encodes CASSPPRSDTQYF. The whole variable domain, filled in from reference TRBV7-8 and TRBJ2-3, reads GAGVSQSPRYKVAKRGQDVALRCDPISGHVSLFWYQQALGQGPEFLTYFQNEAQLDKSGLPSDRFFAERPEGSVSTLKIQRTQQEDSAVYLCASSPPRSDTQYFGPGTRLTVL.

The chain combines TRBV5-1 with TRBJ2-7; 8 bases line up with TRBD1. After removal of 2 bases from V and 5 bases from J, the junction contained 6 bases not matched to a gene. The CDR3 consists of 14 residues. Germline assignment: CDR1 SGHRS and CDR2 YFSETQ. The CDR3 loop is CASSFVDRGNEQYF. CDR3 coding DNA: TGCGCCAGCAGCTTTGTTGACAGGGGAAACGAGCAGTACTTC.

The gene calls are TRBV7-2 and TRBJ1-1; D gene ambiguous. This CDR3 is 15 amino acids long. CDR1 and CDR2 (germline): SGHTA, FQGNSA. Trimming took off 5 bases at V and 2 bases at J, with 15 bases between the two ends. This chain's CDR3 is CASSPPPLANTEAFF. The CDR3, as DNA: TGTGCCAGCAGCCCACCCCCGTTGGCTAACACTGAAGCTTTCTTT.

This clone came up a few times. This chain connects TRBV7-6 to TRBJ1-2; 7 positions agree with TRBD1. Germline loops: CDR1 SGHVS, CDR2 FNYEAQ. The CDR3 has 13 residues. Trimming at V came to 6 bases and at J to 8 bases, leaving 9 bases not matched to a gene. CDR3 protein: CASRPGGGEGYTF. The CDR3 nucleotides are TGTGCCAGCAGGCCAGGGGGAGGGGAAGGCTACACCTTC.

Comment on this clone: The identical CDR3 is also encoded by other nucleotide sequences in the sample. V is TRBV18 and J is TRBJ1-1; 7 bases align to TRBD1. The ends lost 3 bases at V and 3 bases at J; junction bases unmatched: 1. The CDR3 totals 13 residues. Germline values: CDR1 KGHSH, CDR2 LQKENI. The CDR3 is CASSPDRYTEAFF. CDR3 in DNA: TGTGCCAGCTCACCGGACAGGTACACTGAAGCTTTCTTT.

The CDR3 here is CASSLVGGVGQFF. CDR3 sequence (DNA): TGTGCCAGCAGCTTAGTAGGGGGAGTAGGGCAGTTCTTC. The chain is built from TRBV7-2 and TRBJ2-1; D perhaps matches TRBD1 (6 bases). This CDR3 has 13 amino acids. Germline V gene lookup returns CDR1 SGHTA and CDR2 FQGNSA. Deletions cut 1 base from V and 12 bases from J, with 13 bases between. Full variable domain (rest looked up from reference TRBV7-2 and TRBJ2-1): GAGVSQSPSNKVTEKGKDVELRCDPISGHTALYWYRQSLGQGLEFLIYFQGNSAPDKSGLPSDRFSAERTGGSVSTLTIQRTQQEDSAVYLCASSLVGGVGQFFGPGTRLTVL.

V usage is TRBV30 and J usage is TRBJ2-3; 10 bases agree with TRBD2. V dropped 8 bases and J dropped 8; count of bases not matched to a gene: 13. CDR3 size: 14 residues. Germline V gene data show CDR1 as GTSNPN and CDR2 as SVGIG (reference sequence). Here the CDR3 reads CAVRAGGPLGTQYF. The CDR3 nucleotides read TGTGCCGTAAGAGCGGGAGGGCCCCTCGGTACGCAGTATTTT.

The chain couples TRBV5-1 to TRBJ2-5; TRBD2 matches at 12 bases. After removal of 6 bases from V and 2 bases from J, the junction contained 5 bases not matched to a gene. In germline, CDR1 is SGHRS, CDR2 YFSETQ. The CDR3 loop spans 15 amino acids. CDR3 in amino acids: CASTRLAGEQETQYF. The CDR3 DNA reads TGCGCCAGCACCAGACTAGCGGGGGAGCAAGAGACCCAGTACTTC.

The J gene is TRBJ2-7, the V gene TRBV5-1, with TRBD1 matching over 10 bases. V shed 2 bases and J 6 bases; nucleotides not matched to a gene: 8. The CDR3 consists of 15 residues. Germline V gene lookup returns CDR1 SGHRS and CDR2 YFSETQ. The CDR3 bases are TGCGCCAGCAGCTTAAAGGGACAGGGGATCGTCGAGCAGTACTTC. As protein: CASSLKGQGIVEQYF. Drawing the rest from reference TRBV5-1 and TRBJ2-7, the complete variable domain is KAGVTQTPRYLIKTRGQQVTLSCSPISGHRSVSWYQQTPGQGLQFLFEYFSETQRNKGNFPGRFSGRQFSNSRSEMNVSTLELGDSALYLCASSLKGQGIVEQYFGPGTRLTVT.

This chain links TRBV13 with TRBJ1-2; D is undetermined. CDR1 and CDR2 (germline): PRHDT, FYEKMQ (reference sequence). The CDR3 contains 11 residues. V was shortened by 5 bases and J by 8 bases, with 9 bases between the two germline ends. CDR3 nucleotides: TGTGCCAGCAGCCCTAGGGTAGGCTACACCTTC. It yields the protein CASSPRVGYTF.

This rearrangement joins TRBV11-3 to TRBJ1-5, with unresolved D. This CDR3 is built from 17 residues. V was shortened by 0 bases and J by 5 bases, with 17 bases between the two germline ends. CDR1 is SGHNT, CDR2 YENEEA, per germline. CDR3 sequence: CASSLDEKWGRDQPQHF. In DNA, the CDR3 is TGTGCCAGCAGCTTAGATGAGAAGTGGGGAAGGGATCAGCCCCAGCATTTT. The complete variable domain, with remaining parts taken from reference TRBV11-3 and TRBJ1-5, reads EAGVVQSPRYKIIEKKQPVAFWCNPISGHNTLYWYLQNLGQGPELLIRYENEEAVDDSQLPKDRFSAERLKGVDSTLKIQPAELGDSAVYLCASSLDEKWGRDQPQHFGDGTRLSIL.